This T cell receptor (beta chain) was documented in a study of blood T cell repertoires in COVID-19. Study information: The United States, Italy and Spain provided the acute and convalescent COVID-19 samples. From T cells, B-cell-depleted T cells, or PBMCs came the material, which was cDNA or gDNA.

The CDR3 runs to 16 residues. Germline CDR1 and CDR2: SEHNR and FQNEAQ (reference sequence). Trimming left V 2 bases short and J 7 bases short, with 20 bases between. Original analysis: Amplifying reference gene primers gave estimates of nucleated cell counts. Libraries were prepared by immunoSEQ multiplex PCR; TCRdb keeps only in-frame clonotypes and omits some of them. V and J calls and clone size are as listed in that table; D and trimming were resolved from the DNA. The repertoire holds over 130,000 clones, with approximately 90% as singletons. The receptor was derived from a woman at least 80 years old with acute or convalescent COVID-19. Sequencing was carried out using peripheral blood. This chain joins TRBV7-9 and TRBJ1-2, with D maybe TRBD1 (5 bases). CDR3 region: CASSLTGTAEIRGYTF. DNA of the CDR3: TGTGCCAGCAGCTTAACCGGGACTGCGGAAATTCGTGGCTACACCTTC.